The TCR beta chain under discussion was sequenced for a study of blood T cell repertoires in COVID-19. The wider study: The cDNA or gDNA used as material had been derived from T cells, B-cell-depleted T cells, or PBMCs.

CDR3 length: 17 residues. V trimming: 1 base; J trimming: 0 bases; junction bases outside the gene matches: 3. CDR1 and CDR2 (germline): SNHLY, FYNNEI. In the authors' methods: Nucleated cell counts were estimated from reference gene primer amplification. Clones were read by immunoSEQ multiplex PCR, and TCRdb kept only the in-frame ones, dropping some. V, J and clone size derive from that table, while D and trimming were established from the DNA sequence. The table includes roughly 120,000 clones, around 74% detected once. During active infection, Seattle patients enrolled and were then monitored through disease.

The receptor was isolated from an elderly man with COVID-19, enrolled during active disease. The sequencing input was peripheral blood. The chain is built from TRBV2 and TRBJ2-5; TRBD2 agrees at 12 bases. The CDR3 reads CASSEGTSGMYQETQYF. The DNA for the CDR3 is TGTGCCAGCAGTGAAGGGACTAGCGGGATGTACCAAGAGACCCAGTACTTC.